Listed here is a single T cell receptor (beta chain). The data derive from a study of cytomegalovirus exposure and HLA in healthy donors. The CDR3 is made up of 13 amino acids. V was cut by 4 bases and J by 6 bases, with 13 bases left in between. The germline V gene encodes CDR1 SEHNR and CDR2 FQNEAQ (reference sequence). The PCR employed 60 Vbeta primers together with 13 Jbeta primers. Some clones are missing from TCRdb's copy, which holds only in-frame ones; the method was immunoSEQ multiplex PCR. The sample holds 30,000 to 35,000 clones. This rearrangement joins TRBV7-9 to TRBJ2-7; D remains ambiguous. The sequenced material came from PBMCs. The TCR was taken from a woman aged 40-49 years in good health and CMV-seropositive. CDR3 sequence: CASSSYPKLEQYF. CDR3 coding DNA: TGTGCCAGCAGCTCCTACCCCAAGCTCGAGCAGTACTTC.